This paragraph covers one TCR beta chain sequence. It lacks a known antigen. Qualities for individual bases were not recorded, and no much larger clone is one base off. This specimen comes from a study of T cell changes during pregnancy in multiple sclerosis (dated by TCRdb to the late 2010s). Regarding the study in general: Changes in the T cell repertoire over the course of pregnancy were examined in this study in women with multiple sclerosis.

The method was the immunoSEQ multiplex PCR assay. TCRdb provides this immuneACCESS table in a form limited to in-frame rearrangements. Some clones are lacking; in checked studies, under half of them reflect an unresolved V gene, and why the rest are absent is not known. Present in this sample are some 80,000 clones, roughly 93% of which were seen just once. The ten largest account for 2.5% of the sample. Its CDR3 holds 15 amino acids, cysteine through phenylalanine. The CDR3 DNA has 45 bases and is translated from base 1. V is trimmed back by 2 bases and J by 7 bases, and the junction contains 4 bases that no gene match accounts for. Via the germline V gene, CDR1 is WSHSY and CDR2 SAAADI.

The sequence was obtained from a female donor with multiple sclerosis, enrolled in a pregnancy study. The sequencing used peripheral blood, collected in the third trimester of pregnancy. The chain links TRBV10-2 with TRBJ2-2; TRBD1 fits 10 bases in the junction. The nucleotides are TGCGCCAGCAGTGAGGACAGGGGGCTTTTCGGGGAGCTGTTTTTT. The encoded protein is CASSEDRGLFGELFF.